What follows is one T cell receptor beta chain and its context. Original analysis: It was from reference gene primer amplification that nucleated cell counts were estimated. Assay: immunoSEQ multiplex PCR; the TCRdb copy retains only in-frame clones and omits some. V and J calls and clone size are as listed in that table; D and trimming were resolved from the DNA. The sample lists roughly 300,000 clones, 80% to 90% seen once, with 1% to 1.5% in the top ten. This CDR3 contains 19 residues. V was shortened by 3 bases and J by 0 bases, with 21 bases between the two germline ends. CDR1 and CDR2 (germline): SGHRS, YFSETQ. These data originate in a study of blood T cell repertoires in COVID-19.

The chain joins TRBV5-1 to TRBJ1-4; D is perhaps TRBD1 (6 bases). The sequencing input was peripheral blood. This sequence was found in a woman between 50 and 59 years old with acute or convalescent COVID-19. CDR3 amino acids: CASSSPADSSIATNEKLFF. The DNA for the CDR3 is TGCGCCAGCAGCTCCCCGGCGGACAGTTCCATTGCAACTAATGAAAAACTGTTTTTT.